A selection of T cell receptor beta chains follows, all from one sample in a study of identical twins. TCRdb re-analysed the 5' RACE reads in MiXCR, keeping a single row per CDR3 protein. Of some 690,000 distinct CDR3 sequences in the sample, 20% to 25% were seen once. Another study also made use of these data, one on T cells expressing NK-cell markers.

The material sequenced was PBMCs. Every receptor here comes from a woman under 30 in good health. The CDR3 runs from the conserved cysteine through the conserved F or W. The D gene is left open where the match is weak. Size is omitted from some rows. Given values are once, few, many or a class for expanded clones.

D gene | J gene | CDR3 length | clone size | V gene | CDR3 protein | CDR3 DNA
- | TRBJ2-7 | 14 | - | TRBV9 | CASSVGRTAYEQYF | TGTGCCAGCAGCGTAGGAAGGACAGCATACGAGCAGTACTTC
TRBD1 | TRBJ2-1 | 14 | many | TRBV14 | CASSFRTGIGEQFF | TGTGCCAGCAGCTTTCGGACAGGAATCGGTGAGCAGTTCTTC
TRBD2 | TRBJ2-1 | 16 | few | TRBV25-1 | CASSDASGHSYNEQFF | TGTGCCAGCAGTGATGCTAGCGGACACTCCTACAATGAGCAGTTCTTC
- | TRBJ2-3 | 17 | - | TRBV9 | CASSVAIHGRSTDTQYF | TGTGCCAGCAGCGTAGCGATTCATGGGCGGAGCACAGATACGCAGTATTTT
- | TRBJ2-1 | 10 | few | TRBV29-1 | CSARVGEQFF | TGCAGCGCCCGTGTCGGGGAGCAGTTCTTC
- | TRBJ1-1 | 11 | - | TRBV6-1 | CASSDRGTAFF | TGTGCCAGCAGTGACAGGGGCACAGCTTTCTTT
- | TRBJ2-1 | 14 | few | TRBV20-1 | CSAPRGGEGHEQFF | TGCAGTGCTCCCCGAGGGGGGGAGGGCCATGAGCAGTTCTTC
- | TRBJ2-1 | 12 | many | TRBV29-1 | CSVESDYNEQFF | TGCAGCGTTGAATCAGACTACAATGAGCAGTTCTTC
TRBD1 | TRBJ1-6 | 17 | - | TRBV12-3/TRBV12-4 | CASSKSSYDRADSPLHF | TGTGCCAGCAGCAAGAGCTCCTATGACAGGGCCGATTCACCCCTCCACTTT
- | TRBJ1-2 | 13 | - | TRBV12-3/TRBV12-4 | CASSLMWSVGYTF | TGTGCCAGCAGTTTAATGTGGAGTGTTGGCTACACCTTC
- | TRBJ2-1 | 13 | few | TRBV9 | CASSVLTGSEQFF | TGTGCCAGCAGCGTACTTACAGGGTCCGAACAGTTCTTC
- | TRBJ2-1 | 14 | - | TRBV7-2 | CASSFSRGFGEQFF | TGTGCCAGCAGCTTCAGCCGGGGGTTTGGTGAGCAGTTCTTC
TRBD1 | TRBJ1-4 | 15 | many | TRBV27 | CASRIRQGANEKLFF | TGTGCCAGCAGAATACGACAGGGGGCAAATGAAAAACTGTTTTTT
TRBD2 | TRBJ2-7 | 16 | - | TRBV7-9 | CASSPGTSGVHYEQYF | TGTGCCAGCAGCCCCGGGACTAGCGGGGTCCACTACGAGCAGTACTTC
- | TRBJ2-3 | 14 | many | TRBV10-1 | CASSDPSSTDTQYF | TGCGCCAGCAGTGATCCGTCTAGCACAGATACGCAGTATTTT
- | TRBJ2-1 | 16 | few | TRBV12-3/TRBV12-4 | CASRLGTPNFPGEQFF | TGTGCCAGCAGGCTTGGGACTCCTAATTTTCCCGGGGAGCAGTTCTTC
- | TRBJ2-2 | 12 | - | TRBV18 | CASSPIRGELFF | TGTGCCAGCTCACCAATTCGGGGGGAGCTGTTTTTT
- | TRBJ1-6 | 14 | - | TRBV19 | CASTAGRYNSPLHF | TGTGCCAGTACCGCCGGGAGGTATAATTCACCCCTCCACTTT
- | TRBJ1-1 | 12 | many | TRBV20-1 | CSASSWATEAFF | TGCAGTGCTAGTTCTTGGGCCACTGAAGCTTTCTTT
- | TRBJ2-1 | 14 | few | TRBV12-3/TRBV12-4 | CASSSGALKGEQFF | TGTGCCAGCAGTTCCGGGGCCCTCAAGGGTGAGCAGTTCTTC
TRBD2 | TRBJ2-1 | 14 | - | TRBV7-2 | CASSLGAGVNEQFF | TGTGCCAGCAGCTTGGGCGCGGGAGTCAATGAGCAGTTCTTC
TRBD2 | TRBJ2-7 | 17 | few | TRBV10-3 | CAITTGNGTSGTYEQYF | TGTGCCATCACCACCGGGAACGGGACTAGCGGGACCTACGAGCAGTACTTC
- | TRBJ2-3 | 14 | few | TRBV7-2 | CASSLQGIPDTQYF | TGTGCCAGCAGCTTACAGGGTATCCCAGATACGCAGTATTTT
- | TRBJ1-2 | 13 | many | TRBV6-1 | CASSSGPSYGYTF | TGTGCCAGCAGCTCCGGACCCTCTTATGGCTACACCTTC
TRBD1 | TRBJ1-4 | 15 | - | TRBV12-3/TRBV12-4 | CASSSDRGANEKLFF | TGTGCCAGCAGTTCTGACAGGGGTGCTAATGAAAAACTGTTTTTT
- | TRBJ2-5 | 14 | many | TRBV5-1 | CASSFAGQQETQYF | TGCGCCAGCAGCTTTGCCGGACAGCAAGAGACCCAGTACTTC
- | TRBJ2-1 | 13 | few | TRBV12-3/TRBV12-4 | CASTPRGHWEQFF | TGTGCCAGCACCCCCCGGGGCCACTGGGAGCAGTTCTTC
- | TRBJ2-7 | 17 | many | TRBV4-1 | CASSPGGMATGSYEQYF | TGCGCCAGCAGCCCCGGAGGTATGGCCACGGGCTCCTACGAGCAGTACTTC
TRBD2 | TRBJ2-7 | 15 | - | TRBV5-4 | CASSAGGTKTYEQYF | TGTGCCAGCAGCGCGGGAGGGACTAAGACCTACGAGCAGTACTTC
- | TRBJ2-7 | 13 | - | TRBV29-1 | CSVGECLACEQYF | TGCAGCGTTGGGGAGTGTCTGGCTTGTGAGCAGTACTTC
- | TRBJ2-7 | 12 | few | TRBV5-6 | CASSLHRLEQYF | TGTGCCAGCAGCCTCCACCGCCTCGAGCAGTACTTC
TRBD2 | TRBJ2-7 | 14 | - | TRBV20-1 | CSASGTREGDEQYF | TGCAGTGCTAGCGGGACGCGGGAGGGCGACGAGCAGTACTTC
TRBD2 | TRBJ2-2 | 16 | few | TRBV12-3/TRBV12-4 | CASSFPGTSGTGELFF | TGTGCCAGCAGTTTTCCCGGGACTAGCGGCACCGGGGAGCTGTTTTTT
TRBD1 | TRBJ2-1 | 15 | few | TRBV12-3/TRBV12-4 | CASSLGTGLLNEQFF | TGTGCCAGCAGTTTAGGGACAGGATTATTAAATGAGCAGTTCTTC
- | TRBJ1-2 | 15 | - | TRBV24-1 | CATSDFGTDRYGYTF | TGTGCCACCAGTGACTTTGGAACGGACCGCTATGGCTACACCTTC
- | TRBJ2-4 | 16 | - | TRBV12-3/TRBV12-4 | CASSQGLSLAKNIQYF | TGTGCCAGCAGCCAGGGACTGTCTTTAGCCAAAAACATTCAGTACTTC
TRBD2 | TRBJ2-3 | 15 | few | TRBV7-2 | CASSLGSARGTRILF | TGTGCCAGCAGCTTAGGGAGCGCCCGCGGGACTAGAATCCTTTTT
- | TRBJ2-3 | 14 | few | TRBV5-1 | CASSLMTDTDTQYF | TGCGCCAGCAGCTTAATGACTGACACAGATACGCAGTATTTT
TRBD1 | TRBJ2-5 | 13 | - | TRBV29-1 | CSVTGGQGETQYF | TGCAGCGTGACAGGGGGACAGGGGGAGACCCAGTACTTC
- | TRBJ2-2 | 12 | - | TRBV20-1 | CSARETFGELFF | TGCAGTGCTAGAGAAACTTTCGGGGAGCTGTTTTTT
- | TRBJ2-7 | 14 | few | TRBV11-2 | CASSHLKGVYEQYF | TGTGCCAGCAGCCACCTGAAAGGGGTCTACGAGCAGTACTTC
- | TRBJ2-7 | 13 | many | TRBV7-9 | CASSLAVITEQYF | TGTGCCAGCAGCTTAGCGGTCATAACTGAGCAGTACTTC
- | TRBJ2-7 | 11 | few | TRBV15 | CATELASEQYF | TGTGCCACCGAGTTGGCCTCCGAGCAGTACTTC
- | TRBJ1-2 | 13 | - | TRBV12-3/TRBV12-4 | CASSSPWVGGYTF | TGTGCCAGCAGCTCTCCTTGGGTCGGCGGCTACACCTTC
- | TRBJ2-1 | 16 | few | TRBV7-2 | CASSLVEGGPYNEQFF | TGTGCCAGCAGCTTAGTCGAAGGGGGTCCCTACAATGAGCAGTTCTTC
TRBD2 | TRBJ2-3 | 12 | few | TRBV20-1 | CSARSTSGKQYF | TGCAGTGCTAGATCCACTAGCGGAAAACAGTATTTT
- | TRBJ2-7 | 14 | few | TRBV4-3 | CASSQEPLSYEQYF | TGCGCCAGCAGCCAAGAGCCTCTTTCCTACGAGCAGTACTTC
TRBD1 | TRBJ2-5 | 15 | few | TRBV15 | CATSRDRGRGETQYF | TGTGCCACCAGCAGAGACAGGGGGCGTGGAGAGACCCAGTACTTC
TRBD1 | TRBJ2-7 | 14 | few | TRBV5-1 | CASTPGQGGGEQYF | TGCGCCAGCACGCCGGGACAGGGAGGAGGCGAGCAGTACTTC
- | TRBJ1-6 | 15 | - | TRBV27 | CASSLLVREYSPLHF | TGTGCCAGCAGTTTATTGGTCAGGGAATATTCACCCCTCCACTTT
TRBD2 | TRBJ2-3 | 17 | - | TRBV5-1 | CASSRGPGTSEPDTQYF | TGCGCCAGCAGCAGAGGACCCGGGACTAGCGAGCCAGATACGCAGTATTTT
- | TRBJ1-2 | 15 | many | TRBV6-5 | CASSYGWGIGDGYTF | TGTGCCAGCAGTTACGGTTGGGGAATAGGGGACGGCTACACCTTC
TRBD2 | TRBJ2-1 | 13 | once | TRBV20-1 | CSAGASGGNEQFF | TGCAGTGCAGGGGCCAGCGGGGGTAATGAGCAGTTCTTC
- | TRBJ2-7 | 13 | - | TRBV10-3 | CAISEDKAYEQYF | TGTGCCATCAGTGAGGACAAAGCCTACGAGCAGTACTTC
- | TRBJ2-1 | 14 | few | TRBV29-1 | CSVVASRNYNEQFF | TGCAGCGTTGTGGCCTCCCGTAATTACAATGAGCAGTTCTTC